This T cell receptor (beta chain) is drawn from a study of cytomegalovirus exposure and HLA in healthy donors. In the study overall: A subsequent analysis stated that the 100 to 150 validation repertoires were run on the same platform as the approximately 710 first-cohort repertoires. Overall study results and limits: Using the classifier, cytomegalovirus status was reportedly diagnosed with high specificity and sensitivity.

Profiled with immunoSEQ multiplex PCR; TCRdb holds only in-frame clones, not every one. The sample lists 90,000 to 150,000 clones; about 91% were seen once. Only a few counts were recorded for this clone. Its antigen is not known. This CDR3 is built from 15 residues. Per the germline V gene, CDR1 is LNHDA and CDR2 is SQIVND (reference sequence). V lost 4 bases and J 5 bases, leaving 17 bases between the germline ends. Sequenced input: PBMCs. V gene TRBV19 combines with J gene TRBJ1-2; D gene ambiguous. This sequence originates from a man in his late teens or twenties in good health and CMV-seronegative. This CDR3 is CASSTNPGVGYGYTF. The CDR3 nucleotides read TGTGCCAGTAGTACAAACCCGGGTGTAGGTTATGGCTACACCTTC.